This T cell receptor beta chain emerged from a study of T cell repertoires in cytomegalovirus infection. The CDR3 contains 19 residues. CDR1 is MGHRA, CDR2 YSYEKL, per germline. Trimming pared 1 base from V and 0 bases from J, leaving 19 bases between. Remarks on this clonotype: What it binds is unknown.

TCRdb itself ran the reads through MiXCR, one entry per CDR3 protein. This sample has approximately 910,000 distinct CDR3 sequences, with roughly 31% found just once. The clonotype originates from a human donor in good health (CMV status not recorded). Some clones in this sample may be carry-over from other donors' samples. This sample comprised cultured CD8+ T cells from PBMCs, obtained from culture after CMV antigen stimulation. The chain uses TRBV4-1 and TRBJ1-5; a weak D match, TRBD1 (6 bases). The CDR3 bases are TGCGCCAGCAGCCAAGCGTGGGGGGGAAGGGGGTCTAGCAATCAGCCCCAGCATTTT. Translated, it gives CASSQAWGGRGSSNQPQHF.